These 29 T cell receptor beta chains were sequenced from one sample in a study of T cell repertoires in cytomegalovirus infection. TCRdb called the reads again in MiXCR, with one record for every CDR3 protein. The data contain hundreds of thousands of distinct CDR3 sequences, about a sixth of them singletons. The sample comprised PBMCs. These receptors were obtained from a human donor in good health (CMV status not recorded). Some clones in this sample may be carry-over from other donors' samples.

This clonotype was recorded at least ten times. The chain uses TRBV20-1 and TRBJ2-3; 7 bases agree with TRBD1. J was trimmed by 3 bases and V by 2 bases; bases with no gene match: 8. The CDR3 totals 15 residues. Per germline, CDR1 DFQATT and CDR2 SNEGSKA (reference sequence). CDR3 amino acids: CSARIDRDPTDTQYF. The CDR3 DNA sequence: TGCAGTGCTAGAATCGACAGGGACCCGACAGATACGCAGTATTTT.

This clonotype has a single count. The J gene is TRBJ2-1, the V gene TRBV6-5; D is uncertain. CDR1 MNHEY and CDR2 SVGAGI come from the germline V gene. The CDR3 length is 12 residues. V was pared by 2 bases and J by 7 bases, with 6 bases between. The CDR3 DNA reads as TGTGCCAGCAGTTACGGGGAAAATGAGCAGTTCTTC. Residues: CASSYGENEQFF.

DNA for the CDR3: TGTGCCAGCAGTTTTGGTTCCGTTTATGACACTGAAGCTTTCTTT. It is translated as CASSFGSVYDTEAFF. The gene calls are TRBV12-3 or TRBV12-4 and TRBJ1-1; no clear D. V lost 3 bases, J lost 3 bases, and 14 bases lay in between. This CDR3 is 15 amino acids long.

There are many counts of this clonotype. The V gene is TRBV7-9, the J gene TRBJ1-6; the D gene is possibly TRBD1 (5 bases). CDR3 length: 17 residues. Germline CDR1 and CDR2: SEHNR and FQNEAQ (reference sequence). Between the trimmed V and J ends, which lost 3 bases and 1 base, there was a span of 13 bases. Here the CDR3 reads CASSFLGDSSYNSPLHF. Here the CDR3 DNA reads TGTGCCAGCAGCTTCTTGGGAGACAGTTCCTATAATTCACCCCTCCACTTT.

This clonotype was observed many times. V usage is TRBV12-5 and J usage is TRBJ1-5; TRBD1 aligns across 8 bases. This CDR3 comprises 15 residues. J was trimmed by 3 bases and V by 3 bases; bases with no gene match: 4. From germline, CDR1 is LGHNT and CDR2 FRNRAP. CDR3 sequence reads: CASGFGTGLNQPQHF. DNA for the CDR3: TGTGCTAGTGGTTTCGGGACAGGACTCAATCAGCCCCAGCATTTT.

This clonotype was recorded many times. The genes are TRBV19 and TRBJ1-5; 7 bases agree with TRBD1. Looked up from germline, CDR1 is LNHDA and CDR2 is SQIVND (reference sequence). The CDR3 is 15 amino acids. V gave up 7 bases and J gave up 7 bases; unmatched junction bases: 13. The CDR3, as DNA: TGTGCCAGTACCACATCAGGAGGGGGCGTCCAGCCCCAGCATTTT. Translation gives CASTTSGGGVQPQHF.

This clonotype has just a few counts. This sequence joins TRBV12-3 or TRBV12-4 and TRBJ1-2, with 8 bases aligning to TRBD1. CDR3 size: 12 residues. The trim removed 5 bases at V and 7 bases at J, leaving 3 bases unmatched. The CDR3, as DNA: TGTGCCAGCAGTCCCGACAGGGGTGGCTACACCTTC. Amino acid sequence: CASSPDRGGYTF.

The CDR3 is CSASSFTEAFF. The CDR3 DNA is TGCAGTGCTTCTAGTTTCACTGAAGCTTTCTTT. The chain combines TRBV20-1 with TRBJ1-1; D gene uncertain. The germline CDR1 and CDR2 sequences are DFQATT and SNEGSKA (reference sequence). The germline V and J ends were trimmed by 5 bases and 4 bases, with 8 bases remaining between them. This CDR3 is built from 11 residues.

As concerns this clonotype: Just one base apart from a much larger clone, this may be a read error. The genes are TRBV7-2 and TRBJ1-2; D not resolved. Germline V CDR1 and CDR2: SGHTA, FQGNSA. This CDR3 has 11 residues. CDR3 sequence: CASSSTYDYTF. The CDR3 DNA sequence: TGTGCCAGCAGCTCCACTTATGACTACACCTTC.

This clonotype was counted at least ten times. V and J are TRBV7-2 and TRBJ1-2, with 8 bases lining up with TRBD1. The germline gives CDR1 SGHTA, CDR2 FQGNSA. The CDR3 sequence is 16 residues long. J gave up 4 bases and V 5 bases, and 12 bases lay outside the gene matches. The CDR3 protein is CASSPPGQGQFYGYTF. For the CDR3, the DNA is TGTGCCAGCAGCCCTCCTGGACAGGGCCAATTCTATGGCTACACCTTC.

The rearrangement links TRBV5-1 to TRBJ2-7; TRBD2 agrees at 8 bases. V was clipped by 2 bases and J by 6 bases; unmatched bases: 4. Germline CDR1 reads SGHRS; CDR2 reads YFSETQ. This CDR3 contains 13 residues. CDR3: CASSFREGGEQYF. The CDR3 DNA is TGCGCCAGCAGCTTTCGGGAGGGCGGCGAGCAGTACTTC.

Ten or more counts support this clonotype. The CDR3 reads CASSPRVDSGNTIYF. DNA for the CDR3: TGTGCCAGCAGCCCAAGGGTGGACTCTGGAAACACCATATATTTT. The gene calls are TRBV7-9 and TRBJ1-3; D ambiguous. Germline assignment: CDR1 SEHNR and CDR2 FQNEAQ (reference sequence). The CDR3 spans 15 residues. V shed 5 bases and J shed 0 bases, with 11 bases lying between them.

This rearrangement joins TRBV7-9 to TRBJ1-5, with D unresolved. Looked up from germline, CDR1 is SEHNR and CDR2 is FQNEAQ (reference sequence). This CDR3 comprises 13 residues. Trimming stripped 5 bases from V and 6 bases from J, with 11 bases between. This CDR3 reads CASSSSSGQPQHF. As DNA, the CDR3 is TGTGCCAGCAGCAGTTCTAGCGGTCAGCCCCAGCATTTT. Filled out from reference TRBV7-9 and TRBJ1-5, the complete variable domain reads DTGVSQNPRHKITKRGQNVTFRCDPISEHNRLYWYRQTLGQGPEFLTYFQNEAQLEKSRLLSDRFSAERPKGSFSTLEIQRTEQGDSAMYLCASSSSSGQPQHFGDGTRLSIL.

This clonotype showed up just a few times. This rearrangement joins TRBV5-1 to TRBJ1-5; D gene unclear. Germline V gives CDR1 SGHRS, CDR2 YFSETQ. The CDR3 runs to 15 residues. Deletions cut 1 base from V and 1 base from J, with 9 bases between. CDR3 in amino acids: CASSLNGLSNQPQHF. The CDR3 DNA sequence: TGCGCCAGCAGCTTGAATGGGTTGAGCAATCAGCCCCAGCATTTT.

This clonotype showed up many times. The rearrangement uses TRBV12-3 or TRBV12-4 and TRBJ1-5; D call uncertain. The CDR3 is 15 amino acids. V lost 5 bases and J 2 bases, leaving 13 bases between the germline ends. The CDR3 region has the DNA TGTGCCAGCAGTCCAACACGGGAAGGCAATCAGCCCCAGCATTTT. Its protein is CASSPTREGNQPQHF.

This clonotype was recorded at least ten times. This chain joins TRBV7-2 and TRBJ2-3, with D maybe TRBD2 (6 bases). The CDR3 has 14 amino acids. Germline V CDR1 and CDR2: SGHTA, FQGNSA. With 5 bases removed from V and 3 bases from J, the gap between germline ends came to 12 bases. CDR3 region: CASSAGDFTDTQYF. CDR3 nucleotide sequence: TGTGCCAGCAGCGCTGGGGACTTTACAGATACGCAGTATTTT.

In its sample, this clonotype was seen many times. The chain links TRBV7-6 to TRBJ2-1, with 11 bases fitting TRBD2. Trimming removed 5 bases from V and 9 bases from J; junction bases left unmatched: 9. The CDR3 is made up of 15 amino acids. Per germline, CDR1 SGHVS and CDR2 FNYEAQ. CDR3 residues: CASSPGASGGLEQFF. CDR3 bases: TGTGCCAGCAGCCCTGGGGCTAGCGGGGGGCTTGAGCAGTTCTTC.

This clonotype was detected a few times. V and J are TRBV30 and TRBJ2-5, with D possibly matching TRBD2 (6 bases). Trimming pared 4 bases from V and 6 bases from J, leaving 12 bases between. In germline, CDR1 is GTSNPN, CDR2 SVGIG (reference sequence). This CDR3 is 12 amino acids long. The CDR3 loop is CAWKAGRQTQYF. CDR3 coding DNA: TGTGCCTGGAAGGCAGGGAGGCAGACCCAGTACTTC. Full variable domain (outside the CDR3, taken from reference TRBV30 and TRBJ2-5): SQTIHQWPATLVQPVGSPLSLECTVEGTSNPNLYWYRQAAGRGLQLLFYSVGIGQISSEVPQNLSASRPQDRQFILSSKKLLLSDSGFYLCAWKAGRQTQYFGPGTRLLVL.

The sample holds one count of this clonotype. This clone may be a read error of a much larger clone one base away. The chain couples TRBV5-1 to TRBJ1-2; 10 nucleotides agree with TRBD1. Trimming removed 8 bases from V and 6 bases from J; junction bases left unmatched: 7. Germline V gives CDR1 SGHRS, CDR2 YFSETQ. CDR3 size: 13 residues. The CDR3 loop reads CARSLGTGDGYTF. The CDR3 DNA reads as TGCGCCAGAAGCCTCGGGACAGGGGATGGCTACACCTTC.

This chain uses TRBV24-1 with TRBJ2-2; TRBD2 aligns across 9 bases. Germline values: CDR1 KGHDR, CDR2 SFDVKD. J gave up 5 bases and V 4 bases, and 4 bases lay outside the gene matches. There are 15 residues in the CDR3. The CDR3 region has the DNA TGTGCCACCAGTGACCCGGCGGGAGGGACCGGGGAGCTGTTTTTT. As protein: CATSDPAGGTGELFF.

Many counts were recorded for this clonotype. The chain couples TRBV7-2 to TRBJ2-5, with 11 bases matching TRBD1. Unmatched junction bases numbered 7, after V lost 5 bases and J lost 5 bases. The CDR3 length is 15 residues. CDR1 is SGHTA, CDR2 FQGNSA, per germline. The CDR3 spells CASSGGTGGMETQYF. CDR3 DNA sequence: TGTGCCAGCAGCGGGGGGACAGGGGGTATGGAGACCCAGTACTTC.

This clonotype was counted at least ten times. The rearrangement joins TRBV7-2 to TRBJ2-3; no definite D call. Germline assignment: CDR1 SGHTA and CDR2 FQGNSA. The CDR3 sequence is 12 residues long. Trimming pared 6 bases from V and 8 bases from J, leaving 12 bases between. Here the CDR3 reads CASRSRGATQYF. The CDR3 DNA reads TGTGCCAGCAGGTCTAGAGGCGCTACGCAGTATTTT.

The table lists this clonotype with a few counts. V usage is TRBV19 and J usage is TRBJ1-4; 8 bases match TRBD1. This CDR3 has 15 amino acids. The germline V gene has CDR1 LNHDA and CDR2 SQIVND (reference sequence). J was trimmed by 4 bases and V by 5 bases; bases with no gene match: 6. The CDR3 protein is CASSPLDRVNEKLFF. The CDR3 DNA sequence: TGTGCCAGTAGTCCCCTGGACAGGGTTAATGAAAAACTGTTTTTT.

This chain connects TRBV7-9 to TRBJ2-1, with unresolved D. Between the trimmed V and J ends, which lost 1 base and 9 bases, there was a span of 10 bases. Germline-derived CDR1 and CDR2 are SEHNR and FQNEAQ (reference sequence). The CDR3 loop spans 13 amino acids. The CDR3 loop is CASSLGPYREQFF. The DNA of the CDR3 is TGTGCCAGCAGCTTAGGCCCCTATCGTGAGCAGTTCTTC.

This clonotype was counted many times. This rearrangement joins TRBV12-3 or TRBV12-4 to TRBJ1-5; maybe TRBD1 (6 bases). Trimming cost V 8 bases and J 6 bases, with 17 bases left between them. CDR3 length: 14 residues. The DNA for the CDR3 is TGTGCCAGCGGTATCACAGGGCGTAGTCAGCCCCAGCATTTT. As protein: CASGITGRSQPQHF.

This chain connects TRBV5-1 to TRBJ1-1; D not certain. The V gene lost 4 bases and the J gene lost 1 base, with 8 bases spanning the gap. Germline V gene data show CDR1 as SGHRS and CDR2 as YFSETQ. The CDR3 length is 13 residues. The CDR3 spells CASSRAPNTEAFF. The CDR3 DNA sequence: TGCGCCAGCAGCAGGGCCCCGAACACTGAAGCTTTCTTT. The whole variable domain, remainder taken from reference TRBV5-1 and TRBJ1-1, is KAGVTQTPRYLIKTRGQQVTLSCSPISGHRSVSWYQQTPGQGLQFLFEYFSETQRNKGNFPGRFSGRQFSNSRSEMNVSTLELGDSALYLCASSRAPNTEAFFGQGTRLTVV.

This clonotype occurred many times. V gene TRBV7-2 combines with J gene TRBJ2-3, with D hard to call. Trimming removed 1 base at V and 5 bases at J, with 7 bases between. This CDR3 is built from 13 residues. CDR1 SGHTA and CDR2 FQGNSA come from the germline V gene. CDR3 coding DNA: TGTGCCAGCAGCTTAGGCCACCAAGATACGCAGTATTTT. Translating it yields CASSLGHQDTQYF.

This clonotype was detected only a few times. The genes are TRBV19 and TRBJ1-1; D unresolved. Trimming left V 0 bases short and J 2 bases short, with 1 base between. CDR3 length equals 12 residues. Germline CDR1 LNHDA, CDR2 SQIVND (reference sequence). For the CDR3, the DNA is TGTGCCAGTAGTATAGAAAACACTGAAGCTTTCTTT. Translating gives CASSIENTEAFF.

In its sample, this clonotype was seen many times. The chain has TRBV7-2 and TRBJ1-3; D is perhaps TRBD1 (5 bases). CDR1 is SGHTA and CDR2 is FQGNSA in the germline V gene. The CDR3 runs to 14 residues. Trimming took off 0 bases at V and 7 bases at J, with 10 bases between the two ends. The CDR3 DNA follows: TGTGCCAGCAGCTTAGCGTCAGGGACCAACACCATATATTTT. This gives the protein CASSLASGTNTIYF.